The table lists the clone carrying this T cell receptor (beta chain) with a few counts. Its antigen remains unknown. This sample is drawn from a study of T-cell reconstitution after alpha-beta-depleted transplantation in children. Study-level results: The origin of alpha-beta T cells about two months after transplant was reportedly several hundred expanded graft clones.

Germline V CDR1 and CDR2: SGHTA, FQGNSA. The CDR3 has 15 amino acids. The V gene lost 2 bases and the J gene lost 0 bases, with 10 bases spanning the gap. A library of TCRbeta sequences, prepared with unique molecular identifiers, was generated. TCRdb called the PCR reads again in MiXCR, with one record for every CDR3 protein. Of about 500,000 distinct CDR3 sequences listed, about an eighth were seen once; the top ten hold around 15%. The TCR was taken from a female patient younger than 10 who had a stem cell transplant for aplastic anemia, so the T cells may come from the graft donor. This specimen was PBMCs, mostly from graft donor cells, taken 180 days after TCRalphabeta/CD19-depleted stem cell transplant. The chain employs TRBV7-2 and TRBJ1-2, with a possible D match to TRBD1 (6 bases). The CDR3: CASSLTRTANYGYTF. CDR3 nucleotides: TGTGCCAGCAGCTTAACCCGGACAGCTAACTATGGCTACACCTTC.